This entry features one TCR beta chain sequence. cDNA synthesis used the whole RNA isolate, giving expressed TCRB sequences. Method: immunoSEQ multiplex PCR; TCRdb's copy keeps in-frame clones and lacks some. The table lists 250,000 to 350,000 clones, roughly 9.6% of them singletons. This CDR3 region has 16 residues. This sample stems from a study of beta chain features in type 1 diabetes. The sequenced sample was naive CD4+ T cells from blood. This chain uses TRBV21-1 with TRBJ2-7; the table's D call TRBD2 went unverified against the DNA. TRBV21-1 is described as a pseudogene. This clonotype was obtained from a woman between 25 and 40 years old in good health. This CDR3 reads CASSSRTSGRAHEQYF. In nucleotides, the CDR3 is TGTGCCAGCAGCTCACGGACTAGCGGGAGAGCACACGAGCAGTACTTC.